The sequence of this T cell receptor (beta chain) was determined in a study of radiation and T cells in renal cell carcinoma. This CDR3 spans 16 amino acids. The germline gives CDR1 SGHKS, CDR2 YYEKEE (reference sequence). The V gene end was trimmed by 0 bases and the J gene end by 10 bases; junction bases not matched to a gene: 10. Some clones are missing from TCRdb's copy, which holds only in-frame ones; the method was immunoSEQ multiplex PCR. The table lists some 14,000 clones, 64% of them singletons. Treatment meaning: 15 Gy SBRT to primary tumor, nephrectomy 4 weeks later. The TCR was taken from a woman in her 70s with renal cell carcinoma. The sequences come from tumor tissue, collected from a patient whose treatment included radiotherapy and nephrectomy. The chain uses TRBV5-5 and TRBJ2-1; 10 bases fit TRBD2. The CDR3 sequence: CASSLENSAGGREQFF. The CDR3 nucleotides are TGTGCCAGCAGCTTGGAGAACTCAGCGGGGGGGCGCGAGCAGTTCTTC.